Each of the 14 T cell receptor beta chains below was sequenced from the same sample in a study of T cell responses to AZD1222 COVID-19 vaccine. Measured with immunoSEQ multiplex PCR; TCRdb has only the in-frame clones, and not every one. The table records roughly 62,000 clones, approximately 80% of them present only once. This specimen consisted of peripheral blood, obtained on day 0 of AZD1222 vaccination. Receptors were obtained from an adult in good health.

Concerning this clone itself: Sequence at one end of the junction differs from germline and may be a read error. The J gene is TRBJ1-6, the V gene TRBV4-1, with D perhaps matching TRBD1 (6 bases). The germline V gene has CDR1 MGHRA and CDR2 YSYEKL. The CDR3 is 15 amino acids. CDR3 sequence: CACSQGGTGTSPLHF. Here the CDR3 DNA reads TGCGCCTGCAGCCAAGGCGGAACAGGGACTTCACCCCTCCACTTT.

This rearrangement joins TRBV7-2 to TRBJ1-2; D gene uncertain. Germline CDR1 is SGHTA and CDR2 is FQGNSA. Trimming stripped 5 bases from V and 4 bases from J, with 11 bases between. The CDR3 is 13 amino acids. This CDR3 is CASSPVPGYGYTF. CDR3 DNA sequence: TGTGCCAGCAGCCCGGTCCCGGGCTATGGCTACACCTTC.

V and J are TRBV27 and TRBJ2-1; the D is unclear. The CDR3 has 13 amino acids. The V end was cut by 6 bases, the J end by 0 bases, with 6 bases between. CDR1 is MNHEY and CDR2 is SMNVEV in the germline V gene (reference sequence). CDR3 sequence: CASSLSSYNEQFF. As DNA, the CDR3 is TGTGCCAGCAGCTTGAGCTCCTACAATGAGCAGTTCTTC.

The V call is TRBV5-6, the J call TRBJ2-1, with a tentative D call TRBD2 (6 bases). Germline values: CDR1 SGHDT, CDR2 YYEEEE. This CDR3 region has 13 residues. V lost 5 bases to trimming and J lost 0 bases, with 6 bases between them. The DNA for the CDR3 is TGTGCCAGCAGGGAGGGCTCCTACAATGAGCAGTTCTTC. It encodes CASREGSYNEQFF.

This chain uses TRBV14 with TRBJ1-1; TRBD1 might be the D (5 bases). Trimming removed 1 base from V and 8 bases from J, with 11 bases in between. The germline gives CDR1 SGHDN, CDR2 FVKESK. This CDR3 is built from 13 residues. CDR3 nucleotides: TGTGCCAGCAGCCAAGTAAGGGGTACGGAAGCTTTCTTT. It encodes CASSQVRGTEAFF.

J is TRBJ2-5 and V is TRBV4-3; 7 bases match TRBD1. V gave up 3 bases and J gave up 3 bases; unmatched junction bases: 1. Germline lookup yields CDR1 LGHNA and CDR2 YSLEER. The CDR3 extends over 13 amino acids. CDR3: CASSQGTEETQYF. CDR3 DNA sequence: TGCGCCAGCAGCCAGGGGACAGAAGAGACCCAGTACTTC.

V is TRBV4-2 and J is TRBJ1-1; a possible D gene is TRBD1 (5 bases). V shed 2 bases and J shed 1 base, with 11 bases lying between them. The CDR3 runs 15 residues. Germline lookup yields CDR1 LGHNA and CDR2 YNFKEQ. The CDR3 sequence is CASSQPRGSNTEAFF. The CDR3, as DNA: TGTGCCAGCAGCCAACCTCGGGGCTCGAACACTGAAGCTTTCTTT.

The chain has TRBV7-2 and TRBJ1-6, with 9 bases fitting TRBD1. The germline gives CDR1 SGHTA, CDR2 FQGNSA. With V trimmed by 5 bases and J by 7 bases, 3 bases remained unmatched. The CDR3 totals 14 residues. Here the CDR3 DNA reads TGTGCCAGCAGCGCGACAGGGGGAAATTCACCCCTCCACTTT. It yields the protein CASSATGGNSPLHF.

This chain joins TRBV7-3 and TRBJ1-1; 7 positions match TRBD1. The CDR3 totals 16 residues. J gave up 2 bases and V 0 bases, and 6 bases lay outside the gene matches. CDR1 is SGHTA, CDR2 FQGTGA, per germline. This CDR3 is CASSLTGGTANTEAFF. The CDR3 coding sequence is TGTGCCAGCAGCTTAACCGGAGGGACAGCCAACACTGAAGCTTTCTTT.

The chain links TRBV5-1 to TRBJ1-1; D is ambiguous. The CDR3 runs 15 residues. CDR1 and CDR2 from the germline V gene are SGHRS and YFSETQ. Trimming took 0 bases from V and 1 from J, leaving 10 bases between them. CDR3 residues: CASSLDSRGNTEAFF. CDR3 DNA: TGCGCCAGCAGCTTGGATTCTCGGGGGAACACTGAAGCTTTCTTT.

The chain combines TRBV19 with TRBJ1-2, with D possibly being TRBD1 (5 bases). Germline CDR1 is LNHDA and CDR2 is SQIVND (reference sequence). With 9 bases removed from V and 5 bases from J, the gap between germline ends came to 16 bases. This CDR3 comprises 13 residues. In DNA form, the CDR3 reads TGTGCCAGCTTCCTCCGGGGGGGTTATGGCTACACCTTC. Its translation: CASFLRGGYGYTF.

The chain is built from TRBV5-8 and TRBJ1-2; D possibly corresponds to TRBD1 (5 bases). Germline V gene lookup returns CDR1 SGHTS and CDR2 YDEGEE. V was clipped by 4 bases and J by 1 base, with 14 bases between them. The CDR3 has 15 amino acids. The CDR3 sequence is CASSRSLQGNYGYTF. The CDR3 coding sequence is TGTGCCAGCAGCCGCAGCCTTCAGGGTAACTATGGCTACACCTTC. The full variable domain, with the rest looked up from reference TRBV5-8 and TRBJ1-2, is EAGVTQSPTHLIKTRGQQATLRCSPISGHTSVYWYQQALGLGLQFLLWYDEGEERNRGNFPPRFSGRQFPNYSSELNVNALELEDSALYLCASSRSLQGNYGYTFGSGTRLTVV.

This clone came up once. The chain couples TRBV19 to TRBJ2-3; D remains ambiguous. CDR3 size: 14 residues. Trimming removed 8 bases at V and 2 bases at J, with 14 bases between. The V gene's germline CDR1 is LNHDA and CDR2 SQIVND (reference sequence). DNA for the CDR3: TGTGCCAGTGCCCGAGGCGCAACCACAGATACGCAGTATTTT. It is translated as CASARGATTDTQYF.

This chain uses TRBV7-2 with TRBJ2-3, with TRBD2 matching over 10 bases. CDR1 and CDR2 (germline): SGHTA, FQGNSA. With V trimmed by 1 base and J by 2 bases, 6 bases remained unmatched. CDR3 length: 17 amino acids. The CDR3 is CASSLGGSGGPTDTQYF. The CDR3, as DNA: TGTGCCAGCAGCTTAGGGGGTAGCGGGGGGCCCACAGATACGCAGTATTTT.